This TCR beta chain was recovered during a study of vaccination and CD4 T cells after COVID-19. Study-level background: Six male and four female convalescents took part, two of them Hispanic. The authors gave control cultures a CEFX pool, an HIV-1 Nef pool, or no peptide.

Germline assignment: CDR1 SGHTA and CDR2 FQGNSA. This CDR3 contains 15 residues. Trimming left V 4 bases short and J 1 base short, with 12 bases between. Sequenced with the Oncomine TCR Beta short-read assay was DNA taken from cultured CD4+ T cells. TCRdb re-called the PCR reads through MiXCR, storing one row per CDR3 protein. There are roughly 12,000 distinct CDR3 sequences in the sample; 35% to 50% occur only once, and more than 15% lies in the top ten. This sample's treatment: approximately 9-day PBMC culture with coronavirus spike peptide pools or control peptides (ViraFEST assay). ViraFEST relied on peptide pools to expand antigen-specific T cells; the TCRs were sequenced afterward. Points on this clonotype: Its antigen is as yet unknown.

The TCR comes from a human donor with COVID-19. V is TRBV7-2 and J is TRBJ2-3, with D tentatively TRBD1 (5 bases). The sample was cultured CD4+ T cells from blood. The CDR3, as DNA: TGTGCCAGCAGCTCAACCGGACATCGCACAGATACGCAGTATTTT. Amino acid sequence: CASSSTGHRTDTQYF.